A selection of T cell receptor beta chains follows, all from one sample in a study of cytomegalovirus exposure and HLA in healthy donors. Libraries were prepared by immunoSEQ multiplex PCR; TCRdb keeps only in-frame clonotypes and omits some of them. The profile covers approximately 53,000 clones, with 92% appearing a single time and more than 1.4% taken by the ten largest. Sequencing input: PBMCs. Receptors were obtained from a young man in good health and CMV-seronegative. The CDR3 runs from the conserved cysteine through the conserved F or W. Fields, in order: CDR3 protein, CDR3 DNA, V gene, D gene, J gene, clone size. A D gene is named only where the DNA matches it firmly. Clone size, where shown, is once, few, many, or a class for clones that have expanded.

CASSLDPSGRNEQYF TGTGCCAGCAGCTTGGACCCTAGCGGGAGGAACGAGCAGTACTTC TRBV11-1 TRBD2 TRBJ2-7 NA
CASSSGTGHTDTQYF TGTGCCAGCAGCTCAGGGACAGGCCACACAGATACGCAGTATTTT TRBV11-2 TRBD1 TRBJ2-3 NA
CASSQGSDTGELFF TGTGCCAGCAGTCAGGGGTCCGACACCGGGGAGCTGTTTTTT TRBV6-4 NA TRBJ2-2 NA
CASSTRQLKYQETQYF TGTGCCAGCAGCACCCGACAGTTAAAGTACCAAGAGACCCAGTACTTC TRBV2 NA TRBJ2-5 NA
CASSRNSGPNYEQYF TGTGCCAGCAGCCGAAATAGCGGGCCTAACTACGAGCAGTACTTC TRBV7-2 TRBD2 TRBJ2-7 NA
CASSSQTQGFRETQYF TGTGCCAGCAGTTCCCAGACACAGGGGTTCCGTGAGACCCAGTACTTC TRBV6-5 TRBD1 TRBJ2-5 NA
CASSPTSGTREQYF TGTGCCAGCAGCCCAACGAGCGGGACCCGCGAGCAGTACTTC TRBV7-3 TRBD2 TRBJ2-7 NA
CASRRPGVFDEQYF TGTGCCAGCAGGAGGCCAGGGGTTTTTGACGAGCAGTACTTC TRBV6-5 NA TRBJ2-7 NA
CASRLQYGGMHTEAFF TGTGCCAGCAGGTTACAGTATGGAGGGATGCACACTGAAGCTTTCTTT TRBV11-2 NA TRBJ1-1 NA
CASGNRRDTSYEQYF TGTGCCAGCGGAAATAGGAGGGATACCTCCTACGAGCAGTACTTC TRBV21-1 NA TRBJ2-7 NA
CASSEGRENTEAFF TGTGCCAGCAGTGAAGGGCGGGAGAACACTGAAGCTTTCTTT TRBV28 NA TRBJ1-1 NA
CASSLGGMYGYTF TGTGCCAGCAGCTTAGGAGGGATGTATGGCTACACCTTC TRBV7-2 NA TRBJ1-2 NA
CSGVGSREKSRDTQYF TGCAGCGGTGTTGGGTCGCGGGAGAAGTCGAGAGATACGCAGTATTTT TRBV29-1 TRBD2 TRBJ2-3 once
CASSYPSKLLHNEQFF TGTGCCAGCAGTTATCCTTCTAAACTACTGCACAATGAGCAGTTCTTC TRBV6-6 NA TRBJ2-1 NA
CASSPPTSGQETQYF TGTGCCAGCAGCCCACCGACTAGCGGACAAGAGACCCAGTACTTC TRBV28 TRBD2 TRBJ2-5 NA
CASSERRTGNQPQHF TGTGCCAGCAGTGAACGTAGGACAGGGAATCAGCCCCAGCATTTT TRBV6-1 TRBD1 TRBJ1-5 NA
CASSLTNQPQHF TGTGCCAGCAGCTTAACTAATCAGCCCCAGCATTTT TRBV7-9 NA TRBJ1-5 NA
CASSVASGTDTQYF TGTGCCAGCAGCGTGGCTAGCGGGACAGATACGCAGTATTTT TRBV9 TRBD2 TRBJ2-3 NA
CASSSSGGATEAFF TGTGCCAGCAGCTCCAGCGGGGGCGCCACTGAAGCTTTCTTT TRBV7-9 NA TRBJ1-1 NA
CASSPGTATNEKLFF TGTGCCAGCAGCCCGGGGACAGCAACTAATGAAAAACTGTTTTTT TRBV7-9 TRBD1 TRBJ1-4 NA
CASSLQGGAEETQYF TGTGCCAGCAGTTTACAGGGTGGGGCCGAGGAGACCCAGTACTTC TRBV28 NA TRBJ2-5 NA
CASSPRTGKMGTGELFF TGTGCCAGCTCACCACGGACAGGGAAAATGGGCACCGGGGAGCTGTTTTTT TRBV18 TRBD1 TRBJ2-2 once
CAWSVTGQGDQPQHF TGTGCCTGGAGTGTAACCGGACAGGGGGATCAGCCCCAGCATTTT TRBV30 TRBD1 TRBJ1-5 NA